The T cell receptor (beta chain) under discussion was sequenced for a study of brain metastases from non-small cell lung cancer (dated by TCRdb to the late 2010s). In the study overall: In non-small-cell lung cancer patients, the researchers characterized the immune microenvironment of brain metastases and primary tumors that had been resected as matched pairs. What the authors observed across the whole study: Paired brain metastases and primary tumors largely shared TCR repertoires, although T-cell densities in the metastases were sparse. Compared with the matched primary tumors, T-cell clones appeared to be expanded in just under 65% of brain metastases. T-cell infiltration was lower in brain metastases than in primary tumors (P < 0.001).

As regards this clone: Its cognate antigen has yet to be identified. No clone much larger than this one lies a single base away; base qualities are absent.

The library was built by means of the immunoSEQ multiplex PCR assay. Sequencing of the T-cell receptor beta chain repertoire was carried out together with a 770-gene immune expression panel. TCRdb's version of the immuneACCESS table is confined to in-frame rearrangements and falls short of the full clone set. An unresolved V gene accounts for under half of the shortfall where checked; the remainder is of unknown origin. Here the sample has around 2,000 clones; about 89% occur a single time. The top ten clones comprise approximately 3.8% of the sample. The CDR3 measures 15 amino acids from cysteine to phenylalanine. Only the CDR3 portion is preserved as DNA: 45 bases, with reading frame beginning at the first base. V is trimmed back by 5 bases and J by 5 bases, and the junction contains 6 bases that no gene match accounts for. Based on the germline V gene (reference sequence), the CDR1 and CDR2 sequences are LNHDA and SQIVND.

A cohort of about 39 patients with surgically resected non-small-cell lung cancer, for whom both primary tumor and brain metastasis specimens were available, was included. Archival formalin-fixed, paraffin-embedded tissues were used as the tumor specimens. The sequence was collected from a donor at least 40 years old with non-small cell lung cancer. The chain joins TRBV19 to TRBJ2-6; 7 of the junction bases match TRBD2. What was sequenced was primary lung tumor tissue. The label giving this sample's cell subset or site can be read as: primary lung tumor paired with brain metastasis. DNA sequence: TGTGCCAGTAGTCGCGGGAGAAGTAGGGCCAACGTCCTGACTTTC. It translates as CASSRGRSRANVLTF.